Listed here are 6 T cell receptor beta chains from one sample, sequenced in a study of blood T cell repertoires in COVID-19. TCRdb's table, derived via immunoSEQ multiplex PCR, lists solely in-frame clones and lacks some. The table lists 200,000 to 250,000 clones, 70% to 85% of them singletons. The specimen was peripheral blood. The receptors shown here come from an elderly woman with acute or convalescent COVID-19.

As regards this clone: Other DNA sequences in the sample encode the same CDR3. This rearrangement joins TRBV7-2 to TRBJ2-7, with D possibly being TRBD1 (6 bases). This CDR3 region has 14 residues. V lost 1 base and J lost 0, with 7 bases in between. The germline V gene encodes CDR1 SGHTA and CDR2 FQGNSA. The CDR3 spells CASSLDRVSYEQYF. The CDR3 bases are TGTGCCAGCAGCTTAGACAGGGTCTCCTACGAGCAGTACTTC.

The chain has TRBV20-1 and TRBJ1-4, with D maybe TRBD1 (6 bases). Germline V gene sequence: CDR1 DFQATT, CDR2 SNEGSKA (reference sequence). Trimming removed 3 bases at V and 3 bases at J, with 8 bases between. This CDR3 contains 13 residues. CDR3 residues: CSASGGPNEKLFF. DNA for the CDR3: TGCAGTGCTAGTGGGGGGCCTAATGAAAAACTGTTTTTT.

The CDR3 region has the DNA TGTGCCAGCTCCCCAGCGAACTATGGCTACACCTTC. Its translation is CASSPANYGYTF. V and J are TRBV6-5 and TRBJ1-2, with unresolved D. Germline loops: CDR1 MNHEY, CDR2 SVGAGI. The CDR3 loop spans 12 amino acids. Trimming removed 8 bases from V and 2 bases from J, with 9 bases in between.

V and J are TRBV7-2 and TRBJ2-3; D uncertain. Germline CDR1 reads SGHTA; CDR2 reads FQGNSA. This CDR3 comprises 16 residues. Trimming left V 4 bases short and J 2 bases short, with 16 bases between. CDR3 sequence: CASSSRRVRNTDTQYF. The DNA of the CDR3 is TGTGCCAGCAGCTCCCGCCGGGTCCGGAACACAGATACGCAGTATTTT.

This sequence joins TRBV19 and TRBJ1-2, with TRBD1 identical over 7 bases. The junction had 4 bases not matched to a gene; V was cut back by 6 bases and J by 0 bases. Germline V gene data show CDR1 as LNHDA and CDR2 as SQIVND (reference sequence). CDR3 length: 14 amino acids. In nucleotides, the CDR3 is TGTGCCAGTAGACAGGGGTCCTCTAACTATGGCTACACCTTC. Amino acid sequence: CASRQGSSNYGYTF.

The chain recombines TRBV18 with TRBJ1-3; D ambiguous. Per the germline V gene, CDR1 is KGHSH and CDR2 is LQKENI. The CDR3 length is 13 residues. Trimming removed 4 bases from V and 7 bases from J, with 11 bases in between. The CDR3 nucleotides are TGTGCCAGCTCACTTGACATCCGGAACACCATATATTTT. This encodes CASSLDIRNTIYF.